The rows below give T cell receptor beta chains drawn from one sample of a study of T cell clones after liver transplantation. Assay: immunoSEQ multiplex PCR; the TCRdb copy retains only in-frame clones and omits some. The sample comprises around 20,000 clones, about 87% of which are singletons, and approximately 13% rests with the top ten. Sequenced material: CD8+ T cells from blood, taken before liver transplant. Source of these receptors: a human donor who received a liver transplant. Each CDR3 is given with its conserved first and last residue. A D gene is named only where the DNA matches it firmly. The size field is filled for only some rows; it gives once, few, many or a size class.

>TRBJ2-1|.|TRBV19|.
CASSMGPVNEQFF
TGTGCCAGTAGTATGGGACCGGTCAATGAGCAGTTCTTC
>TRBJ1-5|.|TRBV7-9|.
CASGDHSNQPQHF
TGTGCCAGCGGGGATCATAGCAATCAGCCCCAGCATTTT
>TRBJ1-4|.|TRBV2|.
CASTLAGTNNEKLFF
TGTGCCAGCACCTTAGCCGGGACCAATAATGAAAAACTGTTTTTT
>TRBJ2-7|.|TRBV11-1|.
CASSFTGPYEQYF
TGTGCCAGCAGCTTTACAGGGCCCTACGAGCAGTACTTC
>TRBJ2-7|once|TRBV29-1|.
CSVEGANPYEQYF
TGCAGCGTTGAGGGGGCGAATCCTTACGAGCAGTACTTC
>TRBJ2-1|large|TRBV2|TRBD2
CASSDPSGRENEQFF
TGTGCCAGCAGTGACCCTAGCGGGAGGGAAAATGAGCAGTTCTTC
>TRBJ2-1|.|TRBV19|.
CASSPGANEQFF
TGTGCCAGTAGTCCAGGGGCTAATGAGCAGTTCTTC
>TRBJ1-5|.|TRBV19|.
CASSNGWDSNQPQHF
TGTGCCAGTAGTAACGGGTGGGATAGCAATCAGCCCCAGCATTTT
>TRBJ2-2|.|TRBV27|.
CASSLTGNTGELFF
TGTGCCAGCAGTTTGACAGGCAACACCGGGGAGCTGTTTTTT
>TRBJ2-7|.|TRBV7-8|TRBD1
CASSLAAGQGSLNYEQYF
TGTGCCAGCAGCTTAGCCGCGGGACAGGGTTCCCTTAACTACGAGCAGTACTTC
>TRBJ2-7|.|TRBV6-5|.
CASAPGGSGSYEQYF
TGTGCCAGCGCCCCGGGCGGTAGCGGCTCCTACGAGCAGTACTTC
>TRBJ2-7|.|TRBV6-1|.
CASSPRGEQYF
TGTGCCAGCAGCCCTAGGGGGGAGCAGTACTTC
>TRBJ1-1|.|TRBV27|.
CASSFRENTEAFF
TGTGCCAGCAGTTTCAGGGAGAACACTGAAGCTTTCTTT
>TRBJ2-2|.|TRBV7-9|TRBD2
CASSFPGLAGGGTGELFF
TGTGCCAGCAGCTTTCCGGGACTAGCGGGAGGAGGGACCGGGGAGCTGTTTTTT
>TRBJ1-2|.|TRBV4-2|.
CASSQVEGAGYYGYTF
TGTGCCAGCAGCCAAGTCGAAGGGGCGGGTTACTATGGCTACACCTTC